Sequencing of this TCR beta chain was carried out in a study of T cell responses to AZD1222 COVID-19 vaccine. Regarding the study as a whole: Recipients of AZD1222 seropositive at baseline numbered only 6 or 7.

Profiling relied on immunoSEQ multiplex PCR, and the TCRdb table lists in-frame clones only, not all of them. The data show roughly 200,000 clones, approximately 94% seen once. Germline V lookup: CDR1 SGHRS, CDR2 YFSETQ. The V and J ends lost 0 bases and 2 bases respectively, with 9 bases between them. CDR3 length: 14 amino acids. Regarding this clone: The antigen is unknown.

The sequence was obtained from an adult in good health. This chain joins TRBV5-1 and TRBJ2-7; D uncertain. Sequencing used peripheral blood, obtained on day 0 of MenACWY control vaccination. CDR3 DNA: TGCGCCAGCAGCTTGGGAGCCGTCGCCTACGAGCAGTACTTC. Protein product: CASSLGAVAYEQYF.